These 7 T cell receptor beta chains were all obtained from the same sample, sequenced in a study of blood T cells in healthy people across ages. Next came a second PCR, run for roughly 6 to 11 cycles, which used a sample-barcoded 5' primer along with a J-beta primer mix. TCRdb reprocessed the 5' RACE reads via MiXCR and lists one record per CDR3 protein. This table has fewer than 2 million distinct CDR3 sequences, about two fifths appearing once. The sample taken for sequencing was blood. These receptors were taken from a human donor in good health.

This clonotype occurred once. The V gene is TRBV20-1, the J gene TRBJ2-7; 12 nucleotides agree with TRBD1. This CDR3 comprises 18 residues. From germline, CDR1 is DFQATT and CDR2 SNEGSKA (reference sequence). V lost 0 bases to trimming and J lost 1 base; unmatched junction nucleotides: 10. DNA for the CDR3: TGCAGTGCTAGAGATCCAGGGGGACAGGGGGCCTTTTCCTACGAGCAGTACTTC. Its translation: CSARDPGGQGAFSYEQYF.

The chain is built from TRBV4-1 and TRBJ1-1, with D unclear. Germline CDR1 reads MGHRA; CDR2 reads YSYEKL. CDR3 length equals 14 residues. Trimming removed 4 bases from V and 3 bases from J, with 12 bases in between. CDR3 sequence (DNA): TGCGCCAGCAGCCCGGACTGGGAGGACACTGAAGCTTTCTTT. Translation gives CASSPDWEDTEAFF.

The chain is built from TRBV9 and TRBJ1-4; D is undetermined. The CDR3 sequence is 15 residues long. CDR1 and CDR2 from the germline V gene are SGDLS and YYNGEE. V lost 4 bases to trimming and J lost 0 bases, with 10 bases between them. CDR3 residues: CASSPGGTTNEKLFF. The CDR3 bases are TGTGCCAGCAGCCCGGGAGGGACAACTAATGAAAAACTGTTTTTT.

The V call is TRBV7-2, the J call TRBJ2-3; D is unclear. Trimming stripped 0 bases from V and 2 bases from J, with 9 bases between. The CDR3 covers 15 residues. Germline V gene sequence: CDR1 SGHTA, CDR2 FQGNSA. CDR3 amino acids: CASSLASRYTDTQYF. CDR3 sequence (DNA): TGTGCCAGCAGCTTAGCGTCCCGGTACACAGATACGCAGTATTTT.

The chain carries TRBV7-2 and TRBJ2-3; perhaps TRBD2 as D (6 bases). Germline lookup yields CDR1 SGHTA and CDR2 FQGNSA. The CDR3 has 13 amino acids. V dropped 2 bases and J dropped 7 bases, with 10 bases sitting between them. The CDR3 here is CASSLLGGYTQYF. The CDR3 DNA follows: TGTGCCAGCAGCTTATTGGGGGGTTATACGCAGTATTTT.

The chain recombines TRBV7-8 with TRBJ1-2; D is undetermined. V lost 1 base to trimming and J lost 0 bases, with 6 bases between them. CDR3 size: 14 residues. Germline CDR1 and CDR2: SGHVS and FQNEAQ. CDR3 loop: CASSLEAANYGYTF. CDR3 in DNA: TGTGCCAGCAGCTTAGAAGCAGCTAACTATGGCTACACCTTC.

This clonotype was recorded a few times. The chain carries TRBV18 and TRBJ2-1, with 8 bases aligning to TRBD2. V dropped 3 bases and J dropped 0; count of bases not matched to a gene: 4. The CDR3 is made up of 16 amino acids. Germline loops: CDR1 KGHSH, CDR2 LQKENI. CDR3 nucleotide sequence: TGTGCCAGCTCACCCGTCAGCGGGGGCTCCTACAATGAGCAGTTCTTC. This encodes CASSPVSGGSYNEQFF.